This T cell receptor beta chain was obtained from a study of T cell responses to AZD1222 COVID-19 vaccine. V dropped 3 bases and J dropped 6 bases, with 16 bases sitting between them. The germline V gene encodes CDR1 SGHRS and CDR2 YFSETQ. The CDR3 totals 15 residues. Assay used: immunoSEQ multiplex PCR; TCRdb lists only in-frame clones, some missing. The sample carries more than 75,000 clones, around nine tenths recorded once. Broader study findings: The sample set comprised mostly white British donors with more females, and clonal diversity was possibly underestimated. Among those given AZD1222, only five or six were seropositive at baseline.

Combined were second doses at about 4 or about 12 weeks. In the case of this clone: Its target is not known.

This receptor was obtained from an adult who received the AZD1222 COVID-19 vaccine. The specimen comprised peripheral blood, sampled 28 days after the second AZD1222 dose. V gene TRBV5-1 combines with J gene TRBJ2-4; a possible D gene is TRBD2 (7 bases). The CDR3 loop is CASSWDGGLGNIQYF. CDR3 sequence (DNA): TGCGCCAGCAGCTGGGACGGGGGGCTCGGAAACATTCAGTACTTC.